Included here is one T cell receptor (beta chain) sequence, with context. This entry comes from a study of control samples from healthy donors and cancer patients. V was cut by 5 bases and J by 0 bases, with 8 bases left in between. The CDR3 has 13 amino acids. Germline CDR1 KGHSH, CDR2 LQKENI. Data came from immunoSEQ multiplex PCR; TCRdb stores just in-frame clones and leaves some out. The profile covers over 150,000 clones, with approximately 94% appearing a single time and 14% taken by the ten largest. The sample taken for sequencing was PBMCs. The chain is built from TRBV18 and TRBJ2-7, with D perhaps matching TRBD1 or TRBD2 (5 bases each). This TCR derives from a man aged 55 to 70 with colorectal cancer. The CDR3 DNA is TGTGCCAGCTCAGCCGGGGCCTCCTACGAGCAGTACTTC. Protein sequence: CASSAGASYEQYF.